This TCR beta chain originates from a study of blood T cell repertoires in COVID-19. This clone has more than one count but fewer than ten. Assay used: immunoSEQ multiplex PCR; TCRdb lists only in-frame clones, some missing. The sample holds 130,000 to 150,000 clones, roughly 90% seen once. The CDR3 consists of 13 residues. The V segment lost 4 bases and the J segment 12 bases; nucleotides outside the gene matches: 6. Germline CDR1 and CDR2: SGHTS and YDEGEE. The TCR comes from a woman in her 30s with acute COVID-19. Sequencing was done on a sample of PBMCs or T cells enriched from blood (not recorded which). This chain links TRBV5-8 with TRBJ1-6; the match to TRBD1 covers 8 bases. Here the CDR3 DNA reads TGTGCCAGCAGCCAGGGACAGGATAGACCCCTCCACTTT. Translating gives CASSQGQDRPLHF. The full variable domain, with the rest looked up from reference TRBV5-8 and TRBJ1-6, is EAGVTQSPTHLIKTRGQQATLRCSPISGHTSVYWYQQALGLGLQFLLWYDEGEERNRGNFPPRFSGRQFPNYSSELNVNALELEDSALYLCASSQGQDRPLHFGNGTRLTVT.